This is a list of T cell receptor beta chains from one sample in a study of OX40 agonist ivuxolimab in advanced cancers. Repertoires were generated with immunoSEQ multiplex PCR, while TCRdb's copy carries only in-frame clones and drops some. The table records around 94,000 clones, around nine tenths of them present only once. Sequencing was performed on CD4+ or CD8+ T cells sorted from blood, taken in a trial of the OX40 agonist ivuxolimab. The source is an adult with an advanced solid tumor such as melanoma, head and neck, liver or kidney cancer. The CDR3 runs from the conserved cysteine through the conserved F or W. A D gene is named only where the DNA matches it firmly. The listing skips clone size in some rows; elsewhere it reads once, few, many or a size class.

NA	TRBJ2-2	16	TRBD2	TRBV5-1	TGCGCCAGCAGCCAAAGGACTAGCGGGAGAACCGGGGAGCTGTTTTTT	CASSQRTSGRTGELFF
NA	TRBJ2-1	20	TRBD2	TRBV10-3	TGTGCCATCAGTCCATATTGGTGGCCCGGGGGCGGGAGGGCCGACAATGAGCAGTTCTTC	CAISPYWWPGGGRADNEQFF
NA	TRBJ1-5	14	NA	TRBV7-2	TGTGCCAGCAGCCCCGGGGGTGAGAATCAGCCCCAGCATTTT	CASSPGGENQPQHF
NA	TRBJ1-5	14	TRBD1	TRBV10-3	TGTGCCACGGGGACAGGGGAAGGCAATCAGCCCCAGCATTTT	CATGTGEGNQPQHF
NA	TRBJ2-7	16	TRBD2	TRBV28	TGTGCCAGCAGTTTCCCTCAGCGGGAGGGCCCAAACGAGCAGTACTTC	CASSFPQREGPNEQYF
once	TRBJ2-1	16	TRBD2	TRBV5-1	TGCGCCAGCAGCCAAATTGTAGCGGGAGGGTACAATGAGCAGTTCTTC	CASSQIVAGGYNEQFF
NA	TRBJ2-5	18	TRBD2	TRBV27	TGTGCCAGCAGTTTATCAGGGACTAGCGGGAGGGCCGTAGCGACCCAGTACTTC	CASSLSGTSGRAVATQYF
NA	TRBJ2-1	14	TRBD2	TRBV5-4	TGTGCCAGCAGCTTGGCTAGCGGGATTGATGAGCAGTTCTTC	CASSLASGIDEQFF
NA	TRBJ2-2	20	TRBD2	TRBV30	TGTGCCTGGACGCGTGGCTTGGGACTACTGGGGCTAGAGAACACCGGGGAGCTGTTTTTT	CAWTRGLGLLGLENTGELFF
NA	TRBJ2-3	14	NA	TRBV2	TGTGCCAGCAGTGTTTTGACAGTCACAGATACGCAGTATTTT	CASSVLTVTDTQYF
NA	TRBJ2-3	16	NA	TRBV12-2	TGTGCAAGTCGCCCAGTACCGGGACAGCGCACAGATACGCAGTATTTT	CASRPVPGQRTDTQYF
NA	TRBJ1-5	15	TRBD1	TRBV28	TGTGCCAGCAGTTGGGACAGTATGAGCAATCAGCCCCAGCATTTT	CASSWDSMSNQPQHF
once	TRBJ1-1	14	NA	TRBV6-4	TGTGCCAGCAGTGCGTTCGGGGGACACACTGAAGCTTTCTTT	CASSAFGGHTEAFF
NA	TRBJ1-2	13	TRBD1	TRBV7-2	TGTGCCAGCAGCTCTCGACAGGGTAGGGGCTACACCTTC	CASSSRQGRGYTF
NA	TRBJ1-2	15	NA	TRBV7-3	TGTGCCAGCAGCACCCGGCAGGGTGGTTCGGGTGGCTACACCTTC	CASSTRQGGSGGYTF
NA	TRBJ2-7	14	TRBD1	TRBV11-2	TGTGCCAGCAGCTTAGTCCGGACAGGGAAAGAGCAGTACTTC	CASSLVRTGKEQYF
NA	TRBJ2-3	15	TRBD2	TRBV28	TGTGCCAGCAGTCCGACTAGCGGGAGGAGGGATACGCAGTATTTT	CASSPTSGRRDTQYF
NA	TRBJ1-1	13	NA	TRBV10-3	TGTGCCATCAGTGAGGGAGAAGACACTGAAGCTTTCTTT	CAISEGEDTEAFF
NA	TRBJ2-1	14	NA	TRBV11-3	TGTGCCAGCTCCCCTGCCGAGGCTCGCAATGAGCAGTTCTTC	CASSPAEARNEQFF
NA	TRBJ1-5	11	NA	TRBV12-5	TGTGCTAGTGGTTTGGAACAGCCCCAGCATTTT	CASGLEQPQHF
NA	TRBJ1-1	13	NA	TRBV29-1	TGCAGCGTTGCAAGGGCTCGGGACACTGAAGCTTTCTTT	CSVARARDTEAFF
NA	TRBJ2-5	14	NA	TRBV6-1	TGTGCCAGCAGGGATCCGGGGCGTCAAGAGACCCAGTACTTC	CASRDPGRQETQYF
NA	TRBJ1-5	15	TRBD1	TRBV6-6	TGTGCCAGCAGCGGCGGACAGGGATCAAGGCAGCCCCAGCATTTT	CASSGGQGSRQPQHF
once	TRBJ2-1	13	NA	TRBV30	TGTGCCTGGAGTGTGGGCCCGTACAATGAGCAGTTCTTC	CAWSVGPYNEQFF
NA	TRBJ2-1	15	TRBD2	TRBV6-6	TGTGCCAGCAGTCATAGCGGGAGAGAGGCCTATGAGCAGTTCTTC	CASSHSGREAYEQFF
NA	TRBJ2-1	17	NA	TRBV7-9	TGTGCCAGCAGCCCAAGGACTCGCCCCTCTGGGTACAATGAGCAGTTCTTC	CASSPRTRPSGYNEQFF
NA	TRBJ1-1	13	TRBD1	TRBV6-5	TGTGCCAGCAGCCCCGGGACAGCCGGGGTAGCTTTCTTT	CASSPGTAGVAFF
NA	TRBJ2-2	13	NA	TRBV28	TGTGCCAGCAGTTTTCTGAACACCGGGGAGCTGTTTTTT	CASSFLNTGELFF
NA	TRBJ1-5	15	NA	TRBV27	TGTGCCAGCAGTTTCGGGGGGGTGGGCCATCAGCCCCAGCATTTT	CASSFGGVGHQPQHF
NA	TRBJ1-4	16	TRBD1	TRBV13	TGTGCCAGCAGCAAATATCCGGACAGGGGTGATGAAAAACTGTTTTTT	CASSKYPDRGDEKLFF
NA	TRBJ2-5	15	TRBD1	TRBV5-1	TGCGCCAGCAGCTTGGTAGGTTGGACAGGTGGGACCCAGTACTTC	CASSLVGWTGGTQYF
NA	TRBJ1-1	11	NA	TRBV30	TGTGCCGAGGAACTGAACACTGAAGCTTTCTTT	CAEELNTEAFF
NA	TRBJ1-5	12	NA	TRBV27	TGTGCCAGCAGTTTCCTAAATCAGCCCCAGCATTTT	CASSFLNQPQHF
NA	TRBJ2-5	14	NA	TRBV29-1	TGCAGCGCCTCTGGGTCGAATATACAAGAGACCCAGTACTTC	CSASGSNIQETQYF